This T cell receptor (beta chain) was retrieved from a study of cytomegalovirus exposure and HLA in healthy donors. The PCR ran on 60 Vbeta and 13 Jbeta primers. Here immunoSEQ multiplex PCR was the method, and the copy in TCRdb shows in-frame clones only, minus some. Among more than 130,000 clones, 60% to 80% were seen once, and the ten largest hold roughly 4.6%. The study, taken as a whole, reports: No immune exposure information besides CMV serostatus was available. For most TCR beta V segments, an earlier analysis put the productive rate at about 87% or about 30% of the time. Per published reports, the classifier diagnosed cytomegalovirus status with high specificity and sensitivity.

V lost 0 bases, J lost 6 bases, and 13 bases stayed unmatched. There are 21 residues in the CDR3. The germline CDR1 and CDR2 sequences are MGHRA and YSYEKL. In the case of this clone: Its antigen is undetermined.

The chain recombines TRBV4-1 with TRBJ2-2; 16 nucleotides line up with TRBD2. The TCR originated in a woman in her 50s in good health and CMV-seronegative. Sample: PBMCs. CDR3 sequence (DNA): TGCGCCAGCAGCCAAGACTCCTATGGGGGACTAGCGGGGGGGCGGGCCGGGGAGCTGTTTTTT. Translated: CASSQDSYGGLAGGRAGELFF.